This T cell receptor (beta chain) was profiled in a study of cytomegalovirus exposure and HLA in healthy donors. Primers: 60 Vbeta forward and 13 Jbeta reverse. Measured with immunoSEQ multiplex PCR; TCRdb has only the in-frame clones, and not every one. Of approximately 90,000 clones listed, 85% were seen once; the top ten hold over 7%. The CDR3 runs 14 residues. Germline V gene lookup returns CDR1 KGHSH and CDR2 LQKENI. Trimming cost V 2 bases and J 5 bases, with 10 bases left between them. The source of this sequence is a man aged 40-50 years in good health and CMV-seropositive. This chain uses TRBV18 with TRBJ1-5, with D hard to call. Specimen: PBMCs. The CDR3 reads CASSPLPGDQPQHF. CDR3 sequence (DNA): TGTGCCAGCTCACCATTGCCAGGTGATCAGCCCCAGCATTTT. Supplemented by reference TRBV18 and TRBJ1-5, the full variable domain reads NAGVMQNPRHLVRRRGQEARLRCSPMKGHSHVYWYRQLPEEGLKFMVYLQKENIIDESGMPKERFSAEFPKEGPSILRIQQVVRGDSAAYFCASSPLPGDQPQHFGDGTRLSIL.